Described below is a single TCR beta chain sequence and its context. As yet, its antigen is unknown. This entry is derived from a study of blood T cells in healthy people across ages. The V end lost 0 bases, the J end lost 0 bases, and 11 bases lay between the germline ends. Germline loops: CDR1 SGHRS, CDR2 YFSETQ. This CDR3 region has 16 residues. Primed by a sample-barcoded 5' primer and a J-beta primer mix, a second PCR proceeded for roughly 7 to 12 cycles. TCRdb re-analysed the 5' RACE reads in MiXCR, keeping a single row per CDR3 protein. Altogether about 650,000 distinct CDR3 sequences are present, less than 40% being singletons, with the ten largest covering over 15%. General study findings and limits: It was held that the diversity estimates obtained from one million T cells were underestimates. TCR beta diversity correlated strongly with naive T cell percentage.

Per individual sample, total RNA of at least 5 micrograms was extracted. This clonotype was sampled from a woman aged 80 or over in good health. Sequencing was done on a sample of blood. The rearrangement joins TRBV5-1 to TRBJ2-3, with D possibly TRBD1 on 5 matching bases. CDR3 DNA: TGCGCCAGCAGCTTGGAAAGGGGATGGAGCACAGATACGCAGTATTTT. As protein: CASSLERGWSTDTQYF.